This T cell receptor beta chain was retrieved from a study of T cell repertoires in cytomegalovirus infection. At the level of the study: The public TCR beta signatures pointed to both CMV infection and matching HLA type. Study-level results: HLA-C-restricted CMV-specific TCR beta clonotypes prevailed in the ex vivo response. People with CMV and the relevant HLA were identified by cumulative public TCR beta family frequency.

Turning to this clonotype: Antigen unknown.

The germline gives CDR1 MDHEN, CDR2 SYDVKM. This CDR3 has 15 amino acids. Trimming pared 3 bases from V and 7 bases from J, leaving 18 bases between. TCRdb passed the reads through MiXCR, listing each CDR3 protein once. The sample lists about 360,000 distinct CDR3 sequences, about 32% occurring once. V gene TRBV28 combines with J gene TRBJ1-1; a weak D match, TRBD1 (5 bases). This material consisted of cultured PBMCs, taken from culture after CMV antigen stimulation. The TCR was taken from a human donor in good health (CMV status not recorded). Some clones in this sample may be carry-over from other donors' samples. The CDR3 bases are TGTGCCAGCAGTTTTCTTGTTTCCAGGGACGGTGAAGCTTTCTTT. Its translation is CASSFLVSRDGEAFF.